The clone carrying this T cell receptor beta chain is a singleton in its sample. The antigen remains unidentified. The entry originates in a study of cytomegalovirus exposure and HLA in healthy donors. Broader study findings: A cluster of highly shared sequence variants was likely a sequencing artifact. TCR beta sequences reportedly predicted most subjects' HLA-A and HLA-B alleles accurately.

The PCR contained 60 Vbeta and 13 Jbeta primers. Generated by immunoSEQ multiplex PCR, the TCRdb table keeps only in-frame clones and is missing some. In the table there are around 190,000 clones, roughly four fifths of which are singletons. The germline V gene has CDR1 SNHLY and CDR2 FYNNEI. CDR3 length: 13 amino acids. V gave up 4 bases and J gave up 2 bases, with 8 bases separating them. The chain has TRBV2 and TRBJ1-1, with D perhaps TRBD1 (5 bases). Material: PBMCs. The source is a woman in her twenties or thirties in good health and CMV-seropositive. CDR3 DNA: TGTGCCAGCAGTGGACGGACAAACACTGAAGCTTTCTTT. It specifies CASSGRTNTEAFF.